This record covers a single TCR beta chain. Its specificity is unknown. The entry originates in a study of CXCR3-negative and CXCR3-positive naive CD8 T cells. Overall study results and limits: CXCR3-negative and CXCR3-positive naive cells shared comparable TRBV-TRBJ usage, but memory cells did not. The study found more hydrophobic TRB CDR3s in CXCR3-positive naive cells than in CXCR3-negative naive cells. Whereas both naive subsets had comparably high diversity, memory CD8+ cells had much lower diversity.

Carrying UMI labels, the TRB cDNA libraries were prepared through 5' RACE. TCRdb derives one entry per CDR3 protein from the 5' RACE reads, leaving out DNA. The sample includes 150,000 to 180,000 distinct CDR3 sequences. Within the CD8+ T cell compartment, naive cells were CD45RO-CCR7+CD27+CD95-. The CDR3 is 13 residues long. CDR1 and CDR2 from the germline V gene are SGDLS and YYNGEE. The receptor comes from a human donor in good health. Some clones in this sample may be carry-over from other donors' samples. Sequenced material: naive CXCR3+ CD8+ T cells from blood. The subset here: CD45RO-CCR7+CD27+CD95- naive CD8+ T cells expressing CXCR3 (TNR3+). This rearrangement joins TRBV9 to TRBJ2-1; TCRdb's D call of TRBD1 is untestable without DNA. This CDR3 is CASSVGGAGEQFF.